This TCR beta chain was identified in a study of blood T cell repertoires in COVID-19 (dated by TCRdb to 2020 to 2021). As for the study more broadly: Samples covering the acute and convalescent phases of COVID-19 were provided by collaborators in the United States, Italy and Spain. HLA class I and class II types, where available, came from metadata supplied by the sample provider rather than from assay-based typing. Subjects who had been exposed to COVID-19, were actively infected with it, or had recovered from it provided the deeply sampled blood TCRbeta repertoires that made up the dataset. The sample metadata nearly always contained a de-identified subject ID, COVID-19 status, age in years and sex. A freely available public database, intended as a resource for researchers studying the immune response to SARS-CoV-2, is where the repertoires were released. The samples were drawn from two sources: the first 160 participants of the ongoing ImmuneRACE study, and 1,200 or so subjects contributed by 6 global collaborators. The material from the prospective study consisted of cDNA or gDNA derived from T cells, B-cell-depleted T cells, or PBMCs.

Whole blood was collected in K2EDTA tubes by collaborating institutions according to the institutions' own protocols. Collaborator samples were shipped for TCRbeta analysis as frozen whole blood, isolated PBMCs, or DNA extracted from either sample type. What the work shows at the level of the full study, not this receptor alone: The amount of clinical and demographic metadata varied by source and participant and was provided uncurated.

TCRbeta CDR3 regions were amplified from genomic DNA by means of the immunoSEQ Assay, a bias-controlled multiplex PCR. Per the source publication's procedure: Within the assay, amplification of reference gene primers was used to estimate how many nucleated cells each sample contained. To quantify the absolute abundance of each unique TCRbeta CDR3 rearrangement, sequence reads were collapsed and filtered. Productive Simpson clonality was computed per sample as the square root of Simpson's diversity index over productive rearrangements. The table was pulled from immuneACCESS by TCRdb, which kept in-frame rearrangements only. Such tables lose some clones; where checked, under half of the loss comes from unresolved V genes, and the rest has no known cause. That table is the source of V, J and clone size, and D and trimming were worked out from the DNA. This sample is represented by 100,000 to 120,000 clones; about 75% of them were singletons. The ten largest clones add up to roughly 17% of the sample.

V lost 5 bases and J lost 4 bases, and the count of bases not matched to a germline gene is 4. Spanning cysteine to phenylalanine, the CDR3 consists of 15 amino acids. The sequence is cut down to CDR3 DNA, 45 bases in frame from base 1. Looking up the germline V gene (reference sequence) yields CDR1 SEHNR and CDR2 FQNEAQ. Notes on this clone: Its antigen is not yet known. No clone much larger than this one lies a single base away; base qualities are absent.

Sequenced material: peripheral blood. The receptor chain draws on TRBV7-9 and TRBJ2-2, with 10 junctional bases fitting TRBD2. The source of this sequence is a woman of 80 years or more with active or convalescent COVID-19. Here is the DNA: TGTGCCAGCAGCCCGGGACTAGCGTCCACCGGGGAGCTGTTTTTT. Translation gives CASSPGLASTGELFF. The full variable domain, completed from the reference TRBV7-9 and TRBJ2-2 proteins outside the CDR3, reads DTGVSQNPRHKITKRGQNVTFRCDPISEHNRLYWYRQTLGQGPEFLTYFQNEAQLEKSRLLSDRFSAERPKGSFSTLEIQRTEQGDSAMYLCASSPGLASTGELFFGEGSRLTVL.